This is a list of T cell receptor beta chains from one sample in a study of cytomegalovirus exposure and HLA in healthy donors. Assay used: immunoSEQ multiplex PCR; TCRdb lists only in-frame clones, some missing. The data hold about 220,000 clones, with about 80% observed a single time. Sequenced: PBMCs. These receptors were taken from a middle-aged man in good health and CMV-seropositive. Both conserved end residues are part of each CDR3. D genes are given only for firm matches. Clone size is stated in some rows and not others, as once, few, many or a class when expanded.

CASSLTGTGETQYF	TRBV7-9	.	.
CASSLGQGETQYF	TRBV5-4	.	.
CASRDLESTDTQYF	TRBV5-1	.	.
CASSPAGATSNYGYTF	TRBV18	.	.
CASSYRDLAGRPYNEQFF	TRBV27	TRBD2	once
CASSSSGRASRPTDTQYF	TRBV9	TRBD2	.
CAWGGQSGGYTF	TRBV30	.	once
CASSLLDRDSNQPQHF	TRBV18	TRBD1	.
CASKPSETGELFF	TRBV5-1	.	.
CASNPGPAYEQYF	TRBV19	.	.
CASSPGLAGGRSYNEQFF	TRBV5-1	TRBD2	.
CASNKDREGNQPQHF	TRBV6-5	TRBD1	.
CASSYQTGNTQYF	TRBV6-5	.	.
CASSLSWGGTYEQYF	TRBV4-1	TRBD2	once
CSVEGVEDEQYF	TRBV29-1	.	.
CASSNKSGTGSYEQYF	TRBV5-5	TRBD1	.
CASSYRGLSHGYTF	TRBV2	TRBD1	.
CASSENGQGNTEAFF	TRBV6-1	.	.
CASSDMKRGGSGDTQYF	TRBV9	TRBD2	.
CSSRPLAGGKGEQFF	TRBV29-1	TRBD2	few
CASSPDADEQFF	TRBV4-1	.	.
CASSESSPKEKLFF	TRBV10-1	.	.
CATSRVGGAEDSHEQYF	TRBV15	.	.
CASRTSGSYNEQFF	TRBV10-2	TRBD2	.
CASSRTVNNEQFF	TRBV7-2	.	.
CATSREAGGTDTQYF	TRBV15	.	medium-sized
CASSPAGDHYGYTF	TRBV7-9	.	.
CASSADSRYGYTF	TRBV9	.	.
CASSPVEKLFF	TRBV2	.	once
CARSLITGWPF	TRBV5-3	.	.
CATSVQGDQETQYF	TRBV15	.	.
CATSTGYNEQFF	TRBV15	.	few
CASSPGQHTEAFF	TRBV7-9	TRBD1	once
CASSLSPGWEKLFF	TRBV5-1	.	.
CASRDREGGNTEAFF	TRBV6-1	TRBD1	.
CASSQLGGLAGVAEQFF	TRBV4-1	TRBD2	.
CASSLSRYTGELFF	TRBV6-5	.	.
CASSETSGDDNEQFF	TRBV6-1	TRBD2	.
CASSLRNGRVFGTSYNEQFF	TRBV27	TRBD2	.
CASSEGQNSNQPQHF	TRBV6-5	TRBD1	.
CASSEGQGWETQYF	TRBV7-3	TRBD1	.
CASSQTGITEAFF	TRBV7-2	.	.
CAWSVLAPGELFF	TRBV30	.	.
CASSPSTSGSFSYEQYF	TRBV5-1	TRBD2	.
CASSPETSGSYEQYF	TRBV5-1	TRBD2	.
CASSESEGAGKNIQYF	TRBV10-1	.	.
CASSGGVTFEAFF	TRBV6-1	.	few
CASSLGGGDGYTF	TRBV7-9	.	.
CASSLGEAGELFF	TRBV7-7	.	once
CSVRGHSNQPQHF	TRBV29-1	.	.
CAISSGTQNTEAFF	TRBV10-3	.	few
CAWSRGGSGNTIYF	TRBV30	.	.
CASSFGGVSYNEQFF	TRBV5-6	TRBD2	.
CASSNPGGRDYGYTF	TRBV7-9	TRBD1	.
CASSINKGGPNIQYF	TRBV19	.	.
CAWSETGGWYGYPF	TRBV30	TRBD1	.